The clone carrying this TCR beta chain was detected a few times. Its cognate antigen is unknown. This sample is drawn from a study of T cell repertoires in cytomegalovirus infection. As for the study in general: CMV infection plus the matching HLA type was flagged by public TCR beta signatures. Study observations and caveats: CMV carriers having the relevant HLA were flagged by cumulative public TCR beta family frequency. Within the response measured ex vivo, HLA-C-restricted CMV-specific TCR beta clonotypes were dominant.

Trimming shortened V by 5 bases and J by 0 bases, and 28 bases separated the two germline ends. The CDR3 consists of 19 residues. Germline V CDR1 and CDR2: DFQATT, SNEGSKA (reference sequence). TCRdb reprocessed the reads with MiXCR, giving one entry per CDR3 protein. The sample includes 350,000 to 450,000 distinct CDR3 sequences, around a sixth of them seen just once. The receptor was isolated from a human donor in good health (CMV status not recorded). Some clones in this sample may be carry-over from other donors' samples. The sample consisted of PBMCs. This chain links TRBV20-1 with TRBJ2-5; perhaps TRBD1 as D (6 bases). CDR3 region: CSAGSLQGRSQLNQETQYF. The CDR3 nucleotides are TGCAGTGCTGGGAGCCTACAGGGACGGTCACAACTAAACCAAGAGACCCAGTACTTC.